There are many counts of the clone carrying this TCR beta chain. Its target is not known. TCRdb recomputed calls from the 5' RACE reads with MiXCR, one row per CDR3 protein. The sample holds approximately 230,000 distinct CDR3 sequences; 5.5% to 7.5% are singletons and the top ten take 13% to 15%. This CDR3 is 15 amino acids long. The V and J ends lost 7 bases and 7 bases, in that order; junction bases with no gene match: 16. The record originates from a study of identical twins. General study points: Reduced insertions were recorded for abundant cord blood beta clonotypes, with no such pattern in memory repertoires.

These same records also appear under a second study, on T cells expressing NK-cell markers.

Material for sequencing was CD8+ T cells sorted from blood. This TCR was sampled from a woman in her late teens or twenties in good health. This chain links TRBV12-3 or TRBV12-4 with TRBJ2-7; TRBD1 aligns across 7 bases. The CDR3 nucleotides read TGTGCCAGCACCAGAGGGAGACAGGGAACGGGGGAGCAGTACTTC. Encoded protein: CASTRGRQGTGEQYF.